This T cell receptor (beta chain) was retrieved from a study of CD8 T cells in ankylosing spondylitis. This clonotype showed up just a few times. Its antigen is still unknown. With molecular barcodes, quantitative 5'-RACE was used to make the TCR beta libraries. TCRdb fed the 5' RACE reads into MiXCR, producing one record per CDR3 protein. The sample has 300,000 to 350,000 distinct CDR3 sequences, 14% to 15% seen once. The study, taken as a whole, reports: A TCR beta motif of 8 or 9 highly homologous variants appeared characteristic of ankylosing spondylitis blood. There was reportedly significant enrichment of clones that were disease-linked in matched ankylosing spondylitis synovial fluid.

Germline V gene sequence: CDR1 DFQATT, CDR2 SNEGSKA (reference sequence). This CDR3 region has 13 residues. Sequences were obtained from blood, either unsorted or a sorted T cell fraction (not recorded which). V usage is TRBV20-1 and J usage is TRBJ2-3; D remains unclear. The clonotype originates from a male donor with ankylosing spondylitis or in good health (not recorded which). CDR3 loop: CSAFRARTDTQYF. The CDR3 DNA follows: TGCAGCGCCTTTAGAGCCCGCACAGATACGCAGTATTTT.